This note documents a single TCR beta chain sequence. The input for sorted-subset replicate PCRs was 150 to 200 ng DNA, about 30,000 T cell genomes. Data came from immunoSEQ multiplex PCR; TCRdb stores just in-frame clones and leaves some out. The data show 1,400,000 or so clones, less than 99% seen once. The data are from a study of shared clonotypes between healthy human individuals. This CDR3 spans 13 amino acids. Trimming pared 7 bases from V and 2 bases from J, leaving 12 bases between. CDR1 and CDR2 (germline): SQVTM, ANQGSEA. This receptor was taken from a man aged 25-45 years in good health. The specimen was naive CD4+ T cells sorted from blood. Stated subset: CD45RA+ positively selected. This chain links TRBV29-1 with TRBJ1-5; D not certain. The CDR3 here is CSGAADCNQPQHF. The DNA of the CDR3 is TGCAGCGGGGCTGCTGACTGCAATCAGCCCCAGCATTTT.